Given below is one T cell receptor (beta chain) in context. Its antigen remains unidentified. This sample stems from a study of shared clonotypes between healthy human individuals. The wider study: Used for every donor were three CD4 naive, three CD4 memory, two CD8 naive and one CD8 memory plate. Findings and caveats of the study: Clonotypes not shared had lower generation probabilities than those common to all four donors. Clonotype sharing among donors, it was expected, would be affected by sequencing depth. Among the subsets, naive ones generally showed larger estimated richness than memory ones.

Cells designated naive CD8 were CD45RO-negative and were positively selected for CCR7, with terminally differentiated effector memory CD45RA+ cells excluded. TCRdb's table, derived via immunoSEQ multiplex PCR, lists solely in-frame clones and lacks some. The table has 1.5 million to 2.5 million clones, about 95% seen once. Germline CDR1 is SQVTM and CDR2 is ANQGSEA. The CDR3 loop spans 13 amino acids. The V end was cut by 4 bases, the J end by 0 bases, with 7 bases between. V and J are TRBV29-1 and TRBJ2-1; no clear D. The clonotype comes from a man aged 18 to 35 in good health. The sequencing input was naive CD8+ T cells sorted from blood. CDR3 region: CSVVINSYNEQFF. CDR3 coding DNA: TGCAGCGTTGTCATAAACTCCTACAATGAGCAGTTCTTC.